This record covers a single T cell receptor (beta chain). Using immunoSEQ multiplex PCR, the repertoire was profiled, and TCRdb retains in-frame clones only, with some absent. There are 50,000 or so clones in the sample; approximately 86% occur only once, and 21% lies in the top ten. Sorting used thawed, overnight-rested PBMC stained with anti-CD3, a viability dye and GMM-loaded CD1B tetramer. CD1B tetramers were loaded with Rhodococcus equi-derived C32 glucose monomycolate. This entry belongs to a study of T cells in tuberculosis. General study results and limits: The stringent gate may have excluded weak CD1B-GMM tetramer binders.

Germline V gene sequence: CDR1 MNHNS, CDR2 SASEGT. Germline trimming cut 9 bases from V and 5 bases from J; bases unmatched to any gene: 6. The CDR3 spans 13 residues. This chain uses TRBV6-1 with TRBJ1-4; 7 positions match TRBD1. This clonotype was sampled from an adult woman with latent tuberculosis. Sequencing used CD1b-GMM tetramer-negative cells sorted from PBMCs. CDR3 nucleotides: TGTGCCAGTCACAGGGGCGGGAATGAAAAACTGTTTTTT. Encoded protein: CASHRGGNEKLFF.